The clone carrying this T cell receptor beta chain was seen at least ten times. What it binds is not known. Patients were excluded for uncontrolled infection, other autoimmune disease, pregnancy or lactation. The J segment lost 3 bases and the V segment lost 5 bases, leaving 2 bases of the junction unmatched. There are 14 residues in the CDR3. Germline CDR1 reads LNHDA; CDR2 reads SQIVND (reference sequence). This specimen belongs to a study of T cells in Graves' hyperthyroidism and ophthalmopathy. Study-wide results and caveats: Most thyroid clonotypes expanded above 0.001 were also detected in blood. A median around six months before onset, the model predicted ophthalmopathy.

Amplified TCR beta CDR3 regions came from RNA transcripts. HTBI primers drove first-round RT-PCR of the TCR CDR3. MiXCR, applied by TCRdb to the multiplex PCR reads, yields one record per CDR3 protein. This table has fewer than 550,000 distinct CDR3 sequences, roughly 25% appearing once. The receptor's source is a woman younger than 45 with Graves' ophthalmopathy. The gene calls are TRBV19 and TRBJ2-2, with TRBD1 matching over 8 bases. Sample: blood. The CDR3 reads CASSQTGDTGELFF. CDR3 nucleotide sequence: TGTGCCAGTAGTCAGACAGGGGACACCGGGGAGCTGTTTTTT.